This TCR beta chain was recovered during a study of PD-L1 blockade in urothelial cancer. Time point described: pretreatment peripheral blood. Data came from immunoSEQ multiplex PCR; TCRdb stores just in-frame clones and leaves some out. The sample contains about 53,000 clones, approximately 90% of which appear only once. Looked up from germline, CDR1 is MNHEY and CDR2 is SVGAGI. This CDR3 has 15 residues. V was trimmed by 3 bases and J by 3 bases, leaving 13 bases between them. The clonotype comes from a woman in her sixties with urothelial cancer. The sample here was PBMCs, taken around atezolizumab (anti-PD-L1) treatment. The genes are TRBV6-5 and TRBJ2-3; perhaps TRBD2 as D (6 bases). Here the CDR3 DNA reads TGTGCCAGCAGTTATCAGGCGGGAAGTACAGATACGCAGTATTTT. Amino acid sequence: CASSYQAGSTDTQYF.